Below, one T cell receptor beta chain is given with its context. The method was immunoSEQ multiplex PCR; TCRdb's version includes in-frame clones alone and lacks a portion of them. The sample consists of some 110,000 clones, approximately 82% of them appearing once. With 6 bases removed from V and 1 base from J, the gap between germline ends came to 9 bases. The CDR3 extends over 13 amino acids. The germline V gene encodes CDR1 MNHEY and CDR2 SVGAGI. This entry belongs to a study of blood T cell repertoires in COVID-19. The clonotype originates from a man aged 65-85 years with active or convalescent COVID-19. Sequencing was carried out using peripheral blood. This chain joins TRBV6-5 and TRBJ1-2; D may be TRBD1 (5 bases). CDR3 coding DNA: TGTGCCAGCAGCCGGGGGATTAACTATGGCTACACCTTC. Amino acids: CASSRGINYGYTF.